This paragraph covers one T cell receptor (beta chain) sequence. Its target is not known. Uncontrolled infection, other autoimmune disease, pregnancy or lactation disqualified patients from enrolment. The source of the sample is a study of T cells in Graves' hyperthyroidism and ophthalmopathy. Study-level findings and limits: Ophthalmopathy was identified by the model a median approximately six months ahead of onset.

TCR beta CDR3 sequences were amplified from RNA transcripts. During a first-round RT-PCR of the TCR CDR3, the HTBI primer set was used. From the multiplex PCR reads, TCRdb called clonotypes with MiXCR, one entry per CDR3 protein. Here the sample spans 500,000 to 800,000 distinct CDR3 sequences, 14% being singletons. CDR3 length: 18 residues. V lost 5 bases to trimming and J lost 5 bases; unmatched junction nucleotides: 10. Germline values: CDR1 SGHTA, CDR2 FQGTGA. The specimen sequenced was blood. V and J are TRBV7-3 and TRBJ2-2, with 14 positions matching TRBD2. The clonotype originates from a woman aged 50 to 60 with Graves' ophthalmopathy. The CDR3 DNA sequence: TGTGCCAGCAGCCTTTCGGGACTAGCGGGAGTAGGGACCGGGGAGCTGTTTTTT. Amino acids: CASSLSGLAGVGTGELFF.